Below, 14 T cell receptor beta chains from the same sample are listed, as sequenced in a study of blood T cells in healthy people across ages. Combining a sample-barcoded 5' primer with a J-beta primer mix, a second PCR ran for about 7 to 11 cycles. Using its own MiXCR run on the 5' RACE reads, TCRdb lists one record per CDR3 protein. The repertoire holds around 800,000 distinct CDR3 sequences, with approximately 65% as singletons. The sequencing input was blood. These receptors all stem from a man younger than 40 in good health.

The chain uses TRBV7-2 and TRBJ2-6; TRBD1 matches at 7 bases. The J segment lost 1 base and the V segment lost 3 bases, leaving 9 bases of the junction unmatched. Germline CDR1 and CDR2: SGHTA and FQGNSA. CDR3 length: 18 residues. CDR3 sequence: CASSLTGNGPSGANVLTF. The CDR3 nucleotides are TGTGCCAGCAGCTTGACAGGGAACGGCCCTTCTGGGGCCAACGTCCTGACTTTC.

The chain combines TRBV9 with TRBJ2-7; no clear D gene. Trimming took off 1 base at V and 0 bases at J, with 8 bases between the two ends. This CDR3 has 14 amino acids. Germline CDR1 SGDLS, CDR2 YYNGEE. CDR3 sequence: CASSVRSFSYEQYF. The CDR3 DNA is TGTGCCAGCAGCGTACGGTCTTTCTCCTACGAGCAGTACTTC.

V usage is TRBV10-3 and J usage is TRBJ1-2; possible D gene TRBD1, 5 bases. Trimming stripped 3 bases from V and 8 bases from J, with 19 bases between. CDR1 and CDR2 (germline): ENHRY, SYGVKD. CDR3 size: 15 residues. Here the CDR3 reads CAISDQGPIPGGYTF. CDR3 nucleotide sequence: TGTGCCATCAGTGACCAGGGACCGATACCGGGGGGCTACACCTTC.

The CDR3 DNA is TGTGCCAGCAGTTATTCGGACGGAGACAATGAGCAGTTCTTC. Residues: CASSYSDGDNEQFF. The chain recombines TRBV2 with TRBJ2-1; no clear D. The CDR3 is made up of 14 amino acids. With 5 bases removed from V and 5 bases from J, the gap between germline ends came to 13 bases. Germline V gives CDR1 SNHLY, CDR2 FYNNEI.

This clonotype has more than one count but fewer than ten. The chain uses TRBV29-1 and TRBJ1-2; TRBD1 aligns across 12 bases. The junction had 10 bases not matched to a gene; V was cut back by 7 bases and J by 4 bases. This CDR3 region has 15 residues. Germline V gives CDR1 SQVTM, CDR2 ANQGSEA. The CDR3 DNA reads TGCAGCGCTTCCGGGACAGGGGGCGCGGGCTATGGCTACACCTTC. The encoded protein is CSASGTGGAGYGYTF.

The chain has TRBV10-3 and TRBJ2-4, with 7 bases aligning to TRBD1. CDR3 size: 15 residues. After removal of 7 bases from V and 0 bases from J, the junction contained 6 bases not matched to a gene. CDR1 is ENHRY, CDR2 SYGVKD, per germline. The CDR3 here is CAIKPDREAKNIQYF. The CDR3 DNA reads TGTGCCATCAAACCCGACAGGGAAGCCAAAAACATTCAGTACTTC.

This clonotype showed up just once. This chain links TRBV20-1 with TRBJ2-1; 14 nucleotides align to TRBD2. Unmatched junction bases numbered 7, after V lost 1 base and J lost 8 bases. Germline CDR1 is DFQATT and CDR2 is SNEGSKA (reference sequence). The CDR3 has 16 amino acids. CDR3 bases: TGCAGTGCTAGAGCGGGACTAGCGGGGGTATGGGATGAGCAGTTCTTC. Amino acid sequence: CSARAGLAGVWDEQFF.

There are a few counts of this clonotype. This chain connects TRBV20-1 to TRBJ2-1; TRBD2 matches 13 bases. Trimming removed 2 bases from V and 2 bases from J; junction bases left unmatched: 3. This CDR3 is 16 amino acids long. Germline V gene sequence: CDR1 DFQATT, CDR2 SNEGSKA (reference sequence). For the CDR3, the DNA is TGCAGTGCTAGAAGACTAGCGGGGGGCGCCTACAATGAGCAGTTCTTC. This encodes CSARRLAGGAYNEQFF.

J is TRBJ1-1 and V is TRBV27; tentatively, D is TRBD1 (6 bases). Germline CDR1 is MNHEY and CDR2 is SMNVEV (reference sequence). The CDR3 sequence is 15 residues long. Trimming removed 6 bases from V and 5 bases from J, with 19 bases in between. The CDR3 sequence: CASRSGGAGETEAFF. The CDR3 DNA is TGTGCCAGCAGATCGGGAGGGGCAGGGGAAACTGAAGCTTTCTTT.

The V call is TRBV20-1, the J call TRBJ2-7; D might be TRBD1 (6 bases). CDR1 DFQATT and CDR2 SNEGSKA come from the germline V gene (reference sequence). There are 13 residues in the CDR3. V lost 2 bases and J 5 bases, leaving 13 bases between the germline ends. The CDR3 is CSARTGQRHEQYF. CDR3 nucleotide sequence: TGCAGTGCTAGAACAGGGCAAAGGCACGAGCAGTACTTC.

The sample holds a few counts of this clonotype. This rearrangement joins TRBV6-5 to TRBJ2-3; 10 positions agree with TRBD2. V lost 0 bases to trimming and J lost 7 bases; unmatched junction nucleotides: 4. Germline CDR1 and CDR2: MNHEY and SVGAGI. CDR3 length equals 15 residues. CDR3 loop: CASSYSAGGLYTQYF. The CDR3 coding sequence is TGTGCCAGCAGTTACTCAGCGGGGGGGCTATATACGCAGTATTTT.

As concerns this clonotype: The junction does not match germline at one end; this may be a read error. V usage is TRBV7-3 and J usage is TRBJ2-1; 11 bases are shared with TRBD2. The CDR3 sequence is 16 residues long. CDR1 is SGHTA and CDR2 is FQGTGA in the germline V gene. This CDR3 is CASSLLVAGGRNAQFF. The CDR3 DNA follows: TGTGCCAGCAGCTTATTGGTAGCGGGGGGGCGCAATGCGCAGTTCTTC.

This clonotype was found a few times. The gene calls are TRBV20-1 and TRBJ1-2; the D gene is possibly TRBD1 (6 bases). V lost 8 bases, J lost 7 bases, and 14 bases lay in between. CDR1 DFQATT and CDR2 SNEGSKA come from the germline V gene (reference sequence). The CDR3 length is 11 residues. As DNA, the CDR3 is TGCAGTCGGAAACAGGGTCCTGGCTACACCTTC. Translating it yields CSRKQGPGYTF.

The chain employs TRBV7-3 and TRBJ2-7; 9 bases agree with TRBD1. The J call may be incorrect, as the DNA end agrees better with TRBJ2-5. The CDR3 is 16 amino acids. Per germline, CDR1 SGHTA and CDR2 FQGTGA. The CDR3 here is CASSPYGDRVSETQYF. CDR3 sequence (DNA): TGTGCCAGCAGCCCTTACGGGGACAGGGTTTCCGAGACCCAGTACTTC.